The 12 T cell receptor beta chains below all came from one sample that was sequenced in a study of T cell repertoires in cytomegalovirus infection. TCRdb re-called the reads through MiXCR, storing one row per CDR3 protein. Among around 100,000 distinct CDR3 sequences listed, under 45% were seen once. These TCRs' antigens remain unknown. The specimen comprised CD8+ T cells from cultured PBMCs, sampled from culture after CMV antigen stimulation. Every receptor here comes from a human donor in good health (CMV status not recorded). Some clones in this sample may be carry-over from other donors' samples.

The V and J genes are TRBV7-4 and TRBJ2-7, with D perhaps matching TRBD2 (6 bases). V was trimmed by 4 bases and J by 4 bases, leaving 11 bases between them. The CDR3 is 13 residues long. Germline V gene lookup returns CDR1 SGHVT and CDR2 SQSDAQ. Here the CDR3 reads CASSWRVGYEQYF. The CDR3 DNA sequence: TGTGCCAGCAGCTGGAGGGTGGGGTACGAGCAGTACTTC.

This clonotype was picked up a small number of times. This chain links TRBV5-1 with TRBJ2-7; D unclear. This CDR3 spans 13 amino acids. The V end was cut by 1 base, the J end by 5 bases, with 10 bases between. The germline V gene encodes CDR1 SGHRS and CDR2 YFSETQ. CDR3 bases: TGCGCCAGCAGCTTGTTCGGGTTCCACGAGCAGTACTTC. It specifies CASSLFGFHEQYF.

The CDR3 is CATSTTDRARGRETQYF. CDR3 bases: TGTGCCACCAGCACTACGGACAGGGCTCGGGGTAGAGAGACCCAGTACTTC. The V and J genes are TRBV15 and TRBJ2-5; 8 bases are a match to TRBD1. V lost 4 bases and J lost 4; bases outside the gene matches: 14. The CDR3 totals 17 residues. Germline lookup yields CDR1 LNHNV and CDR2 YYDKDF (reference sequence).

This clonotype was detected many times. The chain couples TRBV28 to TRBJ1-5; TRBD1 matches 9 bases. Per the germline V gene, CDR1 is MDHEN and CDR2 is SYDVKM. Trimming cost V 5 bases and J 9 bases; bases outside gene matches: 5. The CDR3 length is 13 residues. CDR3 sequence (DNA): TGTGCCAGCAGTCGGGACAGGGAGCTGCCCCAGCATTTT. Translated, it gives CASSRDRELPQHF.

This chain links TRBV27 with TRBJ2-4; D remains ambiguous. CDR1 is MNHEY and CDR2 is SMNVEV in the germline V gene (reference sequence). This CDR3 contains 14 residues. Between the trimmed V and J ends, which lost 6 bases and 3 bases, there was a span of 12 bases. The CDR3 coding sequence is TGTGCCAGCAGCCCCGTAACGGGCAAAAACATTCAGTACTTC. As protein: CASSPVTGKNIQYF.

V gene TRBV27 combines with J gene TRBJ2-7, with D maybe TRBD2 (6 bases). The CDR3 is made up of 13 amino acids. The V end was cut by 5 bases, the J end by 5 bases, with 13 bases between. Germline loops: CDR1 MNHEY, CDR2 SMNVEV (reference sequence). The CDR3: CASSPQWRDEQYF. The CDR3 DNA is TGTGCCAGCAGTCCCCAATGGAGGGACGAGCAGTACTTC.

In its sample, this clonotype was seen a few times. This chain uses TRBV2 with TRBJ1-1; no firm D call. Germline loops: CDR1 SNHLY, CDR2 FYNNEI. V was pared by 6 bases and J by 1 base, with 18 bases between. The CDR3 is 16 amino acids. The CDR3 DNA sequence: TGTGCCAGCAGCTCGCTGCCTGTCGGCCAGAACACTGAAGCTTTCTTT. It encodes CASSSLPVGQNTEAFF.

This rearrangement joins TRBV4-1 to TRBJ1-2; a possible D gene is TRBD1 (6 bases). The V and J ends lost 1 base and 3 bases respectively, with 12 bases between them. CDR1 and CDR2 from the germline V gene are MGHRA and YSYEKL. The CDR3 runs 15 residues. This CDR3 is CASSQVTGNHYGYTF. In DNA, the CDR3 is TGCGCCAGCAGCCAAGTCACAGGGAATCACTATGGCTACACCTTC.

In DNA form, the CDR3 reads TGTGCCAGCAGCCAGGACAGTAGCAATCAGCCCCAGCATTTT. Translating it yields CASSQDSSNQPQHF. This chain uses TRBV12-3 or TRBV12-4 with TRBJ1-5, with D possibly being TRBD1 (6 bases). V dropped 6 bases and J dropped 0 bases, with 9 bases sitting between them. The length of the CDR3 is 14 residues.

V and J are TRBV12-3 or TRBV12-4 and TRBJ2-1; D call uncertain. V was pared by 5 bases and J by 7 bases, with 12 bases between. CDR3 length: 13 residues. CDR3 amino acids: CASSDKGPNEQFF. In DNA form, the CDR3 reads TGTGCCAGCAGTGATAAGGGCCCTAATGAGCAGTTCTTC.

The chain couples TRBV7-9 to TRBJ1-2, with TRBD1 as a possible D gene (5 bases). V shed 4 bases and J shed 8 bases, with 14 bases lying between them. The CDR3 sequence is 13 residues long. The germline V gene encodes CDR1 SEHNR and CDR2 FQNEAQ (reference sequence). The CDR3, as DNA: TGTGCCAGCAGCTCCGGACAATGGGAAGGCTACACCTTC. Its protein is CASSSGQWEGYTF.

V gene TRBV12-3 or TRBV12-4 combines with J gene TRBJ2-7; D is unresolved. CDR3 length: 13 amino acids. Deletions cut 6 bases from V and 2 bases from J, with 11 bases between. CDR3 residues: CASSTDPTYEQYF. Here the CDR3 DNA reads TGTGCCAGCAGCACGGACCCAACCTACGAGCAGTACTTC.